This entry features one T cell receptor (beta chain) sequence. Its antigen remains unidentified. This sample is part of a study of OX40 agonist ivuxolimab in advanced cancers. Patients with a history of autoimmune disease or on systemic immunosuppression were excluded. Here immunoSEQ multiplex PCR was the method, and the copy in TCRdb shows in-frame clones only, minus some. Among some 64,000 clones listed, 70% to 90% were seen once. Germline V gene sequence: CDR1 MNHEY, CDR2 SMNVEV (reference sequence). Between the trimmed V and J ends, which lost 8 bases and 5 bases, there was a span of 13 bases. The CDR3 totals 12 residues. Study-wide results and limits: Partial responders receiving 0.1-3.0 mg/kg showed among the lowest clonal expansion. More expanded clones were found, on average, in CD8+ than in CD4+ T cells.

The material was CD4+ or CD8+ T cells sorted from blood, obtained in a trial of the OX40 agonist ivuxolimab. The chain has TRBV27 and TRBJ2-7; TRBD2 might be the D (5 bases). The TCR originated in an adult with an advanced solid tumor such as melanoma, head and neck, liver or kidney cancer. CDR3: CASRSSPHEQYF. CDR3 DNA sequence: TGTGCCAGCCGTTCTAGCCCGCACGAGCAGTACTTC.